Sequencing of this T cell receptor (beta chain) was carried out in a study of post-analysis software for immune sequencing data. Findings of the study overall: TRBV5-6, TRBV5-1 and TRBV20-1 were among five TRBV segments more frequent in patients than controls. There was significantly lower normalized Chao1 diversity in multiple sclerosis patients than in controls.

The TCR beta cDNA libraries carried unique molecular identifiers. TCRdb reprocessed the PCR reads via MiXCR and lists one record per CDR3 protein. This sample has roughly 800,000 distinct CDR3 sequences, with around 27% found just once. For this clonotype: No antigen is known for it.

J gave up 1 base and V 4 bases, and 10 bases lay outside the gene matches. CDR1 is SGHAT, CDR2 FQNNGV, per germline. The CDR3 loop spans 17 amino acids. This TCR was sampled from a girl aged 10-17 years with multiple sclerosis. The chain recombines TRBV11-2 with TRBJ2-7; TRBD1 agrees at 10 bases. The sequencing sample was made of blood. For the CDR3, the DNA is TGTGCCAGCAGCTCGATGCGACAGGGGGCCTTATCCTACGAGCAGTACTTC. It is translated as CASSSMRQGALSYEQYF.